This T cell receptor (beta chain) was captured by sequencing in a study of blood T cell repertoires in COVID-19. Across the whole study: The study drew acute and convalescent COVID-19 samples from the United States, Italy and Spain. The cDNA or gDNA used as material had been derived from T cells, B-cell-depleted T cells, or PBMCs.

Original processing methods: Scientists estimated how many nucleated cells there were by amplifying reference gene primers. Libraries were prepared by immunoSEQ multiplex PCR; TCRdb keeps only in-frame clonotypes and omits some of them. V and J calls plus clone size are reproduced from that table; the DNA served to infer D and trimming. The table includes about 98,000 clones, roughly 82% detected once. V was clipped by 0 bases and J by 5 bases; unmatched bases: 7. CDR1 and CDR2 from the germline V gene are MNHNS and SASEGT. There are 17 residues in the CDR3. The sample comprised peripheral blood. The rearrangement joins TRBV6-1 to TRBJ1-1, with 12 bases that match TRBD1. The source of this sequence is a man in his 70s with active or convalescent COVID-19. CDR3 coding DNA: TGTGCCAGCAGTGAAGCGGGGACAGGGGGCGTTTGGACTGAAGCTTTCTTT. Amino acid sequence: CASSEAGTGGVWTEAFF.